These 3 T cell receptor beta chains share one sample of origin, sequenced in a study of blood T cell repertoires in COVID-19. Libraries were prepared by immunoSEQ multiplex PCR; TCRdb keeps only in-frame clonotypes and omits some of them. The sample carries 150,000 to 170,000 clones, roughly four fifths recorded once. Sequencing was carried out using peripheral blood. The source of these receptors is an older man with acute or convalescent COVID-19.

The chain uses TRBV6-5 and TRBJ1-2; possible D gene TRBD1, 5 bases. Deletions cut 6 bases from V and 7 bases from J, with 21 bases between. The CDR3 has 15 residues. Germline CDR1 MNHEY, CDR2 SVGAGI. The DNA of the CDR3 is TGTGCCAGCAGCCGAGAGCTTCCGGGACTTTCTGGCTACACCTTC. Translated, it gives CASSRELPGLSGYTF.

The rearrangement joins TRBV19 to TRBJ2-1; the D is unclear. CDR1 LNHDA and CDR2 SQIVND come from the germline V gene (reference sequence). The length of the CDR3 is 12 residues. V shed 5 bases and J shed 7 bases, with 9 bases lying between them. CDR3 in DNA: TGTGCCAGTAGTTCGCGACTTAATGAGCAGTTCTTC. It is translated as CASSSRLNEQFF.

The rearrangement uses TRBV12-3 or TRBV12-4 and TRBJ2-1; weak D call: TRBD1 (5 bases). Trimming left V 5 bases short and J 9 bases short, with 14 bases between. The CDR3 loop spans 13 amino acids. This chain's CDR3 is CASSTLGAGEQFF. CDR3 coding DNA: TGTGCCAGCAGTACCCTAGGGGCTGGTGAGCAGTTCTTC.